One sample yielded the 17 T cell receptor beta chains listed below, sequenced in a study of response to subunit inactivated influenza vaccine. MiXCR, applied by TCRdb to the RT-PCR reads, yields one record per CDR3 protein. This repertoire shows about 540,000 distinct CDR3 sequences, approximately 22% found once; its top ten account for 2.5% to 3%. The same sample was also studied in work on T cells expressing NK-cell markers. As that study records: With UMIs, 5'RACE template switching was used to make TCR beta cDNA.

Sequencing used CD4+ T cells sorted from PBMCs, obtained roughly 12 days after vaccination. These TCRs come from a man aged 45-65 years who received an inactivated influenza vaccine.

J is TRBJ1-4 and V is TRBV4-2; D possibly corresponds to TRBD1 (5 bases). With 2 bases removed from V and 8 bases from J, the gap between germline ends came to 18 bases. Germline CDR1 reads LGHNA; CDR2 reads YNFKEQ. The CDR3 is 16 amino acids. The CDR3 reads CASSQRSRDRDEKLFF. In DNA form, the CDR3 reads TGTGCCAGCAGCCAACGTTCCCGGGACCGGGACGAAAAACTGTTTTTT.

In this sample, this clonotype turned up a few times. The rearrangement uses TRBV5-4 and TRBJ2-3; either TRBD1 or TRBD2 may fit D (5 bases each). The length of the CDR3 is 15 residues. Between the trimmed V and J ends, which lost 0 bases and 5 bases, there was a span of 13 bases. In germline, CDR1 is SGHNT, CDR2 YYREEE (reference sequence). The CDR3 loop reads CASSLARAGGDTQYF. As DNA, the CDR3 is TGTGCCAGCAGCTTGGCCAGGGCAGGAGGAGATACGCAGTATTTT. Drawing the rest from reference TRBV5-4 and TRBJ2-3, the complete variable domain is ETGVTQSPTHLIKTRGQQVTLRCSSQSGHNTVSWYQQALGQGPQFIFQYYREEENGRGNFPPRFSGLQFPNYSSELNVNALELDDSALYLCASSLARAGGDTQYFGPGTRLTVL.

A note on this clonotype: Likely a read error: the CDR3 ends without its conserved phenylalanine or tryptophan. The DNA is omitted, as the CDR3 cannot be located on it reliably, and the CDR3 follows TCRdb's listing. This rearrangement joins TRBV12-3 or TRBV12-4 to TRBJ2-5; TRBD2, the table's D call, was not compared with the DNA. With termini counted, the CDR3 has 13 amino acids. The CDR3 loop is CASSLSGKAPASL.

This clonotype showed up just a few times. This sequence joins TRBV5-1 and TRBJ1-1, with D unclear. V dropped 4 bases and J dropped 0 bases, with 10 bases sitting between them. The CDR3 sequence is 14 residues long. The germline V gene has CDR1 SGHRS and CDR2 YFSETQ. The chain's CDR3 is CASSERTVNTEAFF. The CDR3 DNA reads as TGCGCCAGCAGCGAAAGGACGGTGAACACTGAAGCTTTCTTT.

V usage is TRBV5-1 and J usage is TRBJ2-5; 8 bases fit TRBD1. Germline CDR1 SGHRS, CDR2 YFSETQ. V dropped 7 bases and J dropped 5; count of bases not matched to a gene: 4. The CDR3 contains 12 residues. CDR3 amino acids: CASRTGMETQYF. Written as DNA, the CDR3 is TGCGCCAGCCGGACAGGGATGGAGACCCAGTACTTC.

This clonotype was seen repeatedly, ten times or more. V usage is TRBV12-3 or TRBV12-4 and J usage is TRBJ1-4; possible D gene TRBD1, 6 bases. The CDR3 extends over 14 amino acids. The ends were cut back, 3 bases at V and 7 bases at J, with 12 bases in the middle. The DNA for the CDR3 is TGTGCCAGCAGTTTTCGGCAGGGGCGTGAAAAACTGTTTTTT. Protein: CASSFRQGREKLFF.

The chain combines TRBV27 with TRBJ2-7; possibly TRBD2 for D (6 bases). From germline, CDR1 is MNHEY and CDR2 SMNVEV (reference sequence). The CDR3 runs to 14 residues. Trimming pared 8 bases from V and 0 bases from J, leaving 14 bases between. In DNA form, the CDR3 reads TGTGCCAGCGCCCGGACTACTCACTCCTACGAGCAGTACTTC. It yields the protein CASARTTHSYEQYF.

In this sample, this clonotype turned up many times. The chain recombines TRBV5-1 with TRBJ2-5; D is undetermined. Germline V gene data show CDR1 as SGHRS and CDR2 as YFSETQ. Deletions cut 1 base from V and 3 bases from J, with 7 bases between. The CDR3 spans 13 residues. The CDR3 here is CASSLKFKETQYF. The DNA for the CDR3 is TGCGCCAGCAGCTTGAAGTTTAAAGAGACCCAGTACTTC.

The CDR3 region has the DNA TGTGCCAGCGCCAATCGAGCGAACACCGGGGAGCTGTTTTTT. Translated, it gives CASANRANTGELFF. V and J are TRBV27 and TRBJ2-2; no reliable D call. The V gene's germline CDR1 is MNHEY and CDR2 SMNVEV (reference sequence). The CDR3 sequence is 14 residues long. Trimming cost V 8 bases and J 0 bases, with 10 bases left between them.

This clonotype occurred many times. The rearrangement links TRBV9 to TRBJ2-2, with D perhaps TRBD2 (6 bases). CDR3 size: 17 residues. CDR1 is SGDLS and CDR2 is YYNGEE in the germline V gene. Trimming took off 6 bases at V and 4 bases at J, with 22 bases between the two ends. The CDR3 region has the DNA TGTGCCAGCACCCGAGGGACTGGCGGGACTTTCACCGGGGAGCTGTTTTTT. The encoded protein is CASTRGTGGTFTGELFF. Full variable domain (missing parts from reference TRBV9 and TRBJ2-2): DSGVTQTPKHLITATGQRVTLRCSPRSGDLSVYWYQQSLDQGLQFLIQYYNGEERAKGNILERFSAQQFPDLHSELNLSSLELGDSALYFCASTRGTGGTFTGELFFGEGSRLTVL.

V and J are TRBV12-3 or TRBV12-4 and TRBJ2-7, with 9 positions matching TRBD1. V dropped 4 bases and J dropped 2; count of bases not matched to a gene: 6. This CDR3 has 15 amino acids. CDR3 sequence (DNA): TGTGCCAGCAGTTCAACAGGGGGCCAAACCTACGAGCAGTACTTC. Protein: CASSSTGGQTYEQYF.

V usage is TRBV10-3 and J usage is TRBJ1-4; 7 bases match TRBD1. Per germline, CDR1 ENHRY and CDR2 SYGVKD. Trimming removed 11 bases from V and 8 bases from J; junction bases left unmatched: 5. The CDR3 spans 11 residues. The CDR3 region has the DNA TGTGCCGTCCAAGGGGGCGAAAAACTGTTTTTT. Encoded protein: CAVQGGEKLFF.

The chain carries TRBV29-1 and TRBJ2-1, with TRBD2 matching over 7 bases. The CDR3 sequence is 13 residues long. V dropped 1 base and J dropped 5; count of bases not matched to a gene: 2. Germline values: CDR1 SQVTM, CDR2 ANQGSEA. The CDR3 loop is CSVEGGGNNEQFF. The CDR3, as DNA: TGCAGCGTTGAAGGGGGGGGGAACAATGAGCAGTTCTTC.

V is TRBV7-2 and J is TRBJ2-2; D is undetermined. V dropped 3 bases and J dropped 6 bases, with 11 bases sitting between them. The CDR3 runs 14 residues. Germline V gene sequence: CDR1 SGHTA, CDR2 FQGNSA. Written as DNA, the CDR3 is TGTGCCAGCAGCTTCGAGCGAGTGCCCGGGGAGCTGTTTTTT. Its protein is CASSFERVPGELFF.

This chain connects TRBV7-9 to TRBJ2-3, with a possible D match to TRBD2 (5 bases). CDR3 size: 16 residues. Germline V lookup: CDR1 SEHNR, CDR2 FQNEAQ (reference sequence). The ends were cut back, 5 bases at V and 0 bases at J, with 15 bases in the middle. CDR3 region: CASSATRRTSTDTQYF. The CDR3 DNA sequence: TGTGCCAGCAGCGCCACTCGAAGGACTAGCACAGATACGCAGTATTTT.

This clonotype was seen a few times. The junction and the germline gene differ at one end; a read error may be behind it. V usage is TRBV2 and J usage is TRBJ2-7, with 9 bases that match TRBD2. This CDR3 spans 13 amino acids. CDR1 and CDR2 (germline): SNHLY, FYNNEI. The CDR3 sequence: CASNPTSGSDLFF. CDR3 DNA: TGTGCCAGCAACCCCACTAGCGGGTCCGACCTCTTCTTC.

The chain employs TRBV7-9 and TRBJ2-3; 7 nucleotides align to TRBD2. The V gene end was trimmed by 1 base and the J gene end by 0 bases; junction bases not matched to a gene: 4. The CDR3 runs 16 residues. Per germline, CDR1 SEHNR and CDR2 FQNEAQ (reference sequence). CDR3 DNA: TGTGCCAGCAGCTTAGGAGCGGGGATGAGCACAGATACGCAGTATTTT. It specifies CASSLGAGMSTDTQYF.